Sequencing of this TCR beta chain was carried out in a study of regulatory T cells in long-lasting Graves disease. The sample's time point: newly diagnosed GD, antithyroid drugs for less than 3 months. There was RNA extracted from PBMCs, and the TCR library was made from it. As for this clonotype: The junction shows a germline mismatch at one end, possibly a read error.

Germline-derived CDR1 and CDR2 are DFQATT and SNEGSKA (reference sequence). CDR3 length: 12 residues. The TCR beta library used iRepertoire HTBI primers with Arm-PCR amplification of CDR3. MiXCR, applied by TCRdb to the multiplex PCR reads, yields one record per CDR3 protein. The sample includes 400,000 to 550,000 distinct CDR3 sequences, less than 20% of them seen just once. Another study also made use of these data, one on T cells in Graves' hyperthyroidism and ophthalmopathy.

This material consisted of peripheral blood mononuclear cells (PBMCs), taken at new diagnosis, from a patient treated with antithyroid drugs. The receptor's source is a woman aged 25 to 39 with Graves disease. This chain connects TRBV20-1 to TRBJ2-1, with TRBD2 identical over 8 bases. This chain's CDR3 is CGGREDYNEQFF. The CDR3 coding sequence is TGTGGCGGGCGGGAGGACTACAATGAGCAGTTCTTC.